The clone carrying this T cell receptor beta chain was counted between two and nine times. The junction had 10 bases not matched to a gene; V was cut back by 3 bases and J by 5 bases. Germline V lookup: CDR1 LGHDT, CDR2 YNNKEL (reference sequence). The CDR3 is made up of 16 amino acids. These data come from a study of blood T cell repertoires in COVID-19. Data came from immunoSEQ multiplex PCR; TCRdb stores just in-frame clones and leaves some out. This table has 210,000 or so clones, approximately 81% appearing once. Sequencing was carried out using peripheral blood. The chain links TRBV3-1 (or the pseudogene TRBV3-2) to TRBJ1-3; 7 bases agree with TRBD1. The clonotype comes from a woman of 80 years or more with acute or convalescent COVID-19. As DNA, the CDR3 is TGTGCCAGCAGCCAGGAGGGACAGAATAGCAGAAACACCATATATTTT. Residues: CASSQEGQNSRNTIYF.